The clone carrying this TCR beta chain came up many times. Its antigen is not known. The ends were cut back, 3 bases at V and 5 bases at J, with 4 bases in the middle. Germline-derived CDR1 and CDR2 are LGHDT and YNNKEL (reference sequence). CDR3 size: 11 residues. It was with a sample-barcoded 5' primer and a J-beta primer mix that a second PCR of roughly 7 to 12 cycles was run. Paired-end reads containing CDR3 totaled no fewer than 2.5 million for each sample. One entry per CDR3 protein results from TCRdb running MiXCR on the 5' RACE reads. Here the sample spans roughly 790,000 distinct CDR3 sequences, around 46% being singletons. The sample belongs to a study of blood T cells in healthy people across ages. Study-wide results and caveats: Per million T cells, TCR beta diversity dropped roughly linearly as age increased.

The source material was blood. The TCR comes from a woman aged 55-70 years in good health. The chain carries TRBV3-1 and TRBJ2-5; D not certain. CDR3 region: CASSQLETQYF. The CDR3 DNA reads TGTGCCAGCAGCCAGCTGGAGACCCAGTACTTC.